This TCR beta chain was sequenced during a study of blood T cell repertoires in COVID-19. As for the study in general: Specimens from acute and convalescent COVID-19 originated in the United States, Italy and Spain. PBMCs, B-cell-depleted T cells, or T cells provided the cDNA or gDNA that made up the material.

V was shortened by 1 base and J by 2 bases, with 6 bases between the two germline ends. The CDR3 is 13 amino acids. CDR1 and CDR2 from the germline V gene are SGHDT and YYEEEE. As handled by the study authors: Researchers report that nucleated cell counts were estimated from reference gene primer amplification. Method: immunoSEQ multiplex PCR; TCRdb's copy keeps in-frame clones and lacks some. The D gene and trimming were derived from the DNA, and the V and J assignments and clone size from that table. The sample records approximately 65,000 clones, 90% being singletons. Sequencing was performed on peripheral blood. The chain combines TRBV5-6 with TRBJ1-2; D not certain. The origin of this receptor is a woman between 18 and 29 years old with acute or convalescent COVID-19. The CDR3 DNA is TGTGCCAGCAGCTTGACACAGAACTATGGCTACACCTTC. It yields the protein CASSLTQNYGYTF.